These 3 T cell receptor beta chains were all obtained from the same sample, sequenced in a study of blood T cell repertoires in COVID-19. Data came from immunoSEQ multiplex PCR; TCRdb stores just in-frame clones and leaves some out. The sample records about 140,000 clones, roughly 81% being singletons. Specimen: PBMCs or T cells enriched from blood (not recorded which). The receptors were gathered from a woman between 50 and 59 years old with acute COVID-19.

The CDR3 here is CASSDGTGVNQPQHF. The CDR3 DNA reads as TGTGCCAGCAGCGACGGGACAGGGGTAAATCAGCCCCAGCATTTT. V usage is TRBV7-9 and J usage is TRBJ1-5, with 10 bases that match TRBD1. After removal of 5 bases from V and 4 bases from J, the junction contained 5 bases not matched to a gene. Germline values: CDR1 SEHNR, CDR2 FQNEAQ (reference sequence). The CDR3 covers 15 residues.

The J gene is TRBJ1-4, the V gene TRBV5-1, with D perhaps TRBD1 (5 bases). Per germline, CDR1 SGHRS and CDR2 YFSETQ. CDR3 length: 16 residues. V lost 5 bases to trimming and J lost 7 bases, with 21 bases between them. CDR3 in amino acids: CASRSDPGTLSEKLFF. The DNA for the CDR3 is TGCGCCAGCAGGTCCGACCCAGGGACTCTAAGTGAAAAACTGTTTTTT.

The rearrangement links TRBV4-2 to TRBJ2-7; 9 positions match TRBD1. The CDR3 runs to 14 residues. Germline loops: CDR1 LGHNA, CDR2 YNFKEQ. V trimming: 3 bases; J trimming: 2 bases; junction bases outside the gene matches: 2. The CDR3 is CASSHRQGAYEQYF. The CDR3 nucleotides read TGTGCCAGCAGCCATAGACAGGGGGCCTACGAGCAGTACTTC.